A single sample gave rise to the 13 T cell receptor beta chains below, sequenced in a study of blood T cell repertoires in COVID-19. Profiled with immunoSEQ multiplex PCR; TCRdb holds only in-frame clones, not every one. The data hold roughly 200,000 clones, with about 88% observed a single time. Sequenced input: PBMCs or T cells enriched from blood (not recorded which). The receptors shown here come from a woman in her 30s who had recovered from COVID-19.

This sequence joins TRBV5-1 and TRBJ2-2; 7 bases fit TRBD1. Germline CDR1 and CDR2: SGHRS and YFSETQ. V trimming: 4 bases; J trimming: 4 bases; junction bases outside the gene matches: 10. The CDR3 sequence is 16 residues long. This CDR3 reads CASSKATGEGTGELFF. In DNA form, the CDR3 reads TGCGCCAGCAGCAAGGCTACAGGGGAAGGCACCGGGGAGCTGTTTTTT.

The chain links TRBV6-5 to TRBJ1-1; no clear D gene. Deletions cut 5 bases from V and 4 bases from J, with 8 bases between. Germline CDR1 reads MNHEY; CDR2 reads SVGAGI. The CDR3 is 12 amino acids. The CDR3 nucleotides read TGTGCCAGCAGTCCGTCGGGCACTGAAGCTTTCTTT. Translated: CASSPSGTEAFF.

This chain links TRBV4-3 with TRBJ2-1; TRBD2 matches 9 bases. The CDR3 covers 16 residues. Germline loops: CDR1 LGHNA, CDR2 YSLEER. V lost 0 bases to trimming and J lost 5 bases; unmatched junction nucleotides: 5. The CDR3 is CASSQDVAGDNNEQFF. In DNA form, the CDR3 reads TGCGCCAGCAGCCAAGATGTAGCGGGGGACAACAATGAGCAGTTCTTC.

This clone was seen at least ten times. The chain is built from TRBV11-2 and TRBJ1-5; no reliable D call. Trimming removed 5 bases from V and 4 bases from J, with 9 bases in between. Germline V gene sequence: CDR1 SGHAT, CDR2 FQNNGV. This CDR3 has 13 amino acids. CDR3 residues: CASSQGGNQPQHF. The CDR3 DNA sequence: TGTGCCAGCAGCCAAGGCGGTAATCAGCCCCAGCATTTT.

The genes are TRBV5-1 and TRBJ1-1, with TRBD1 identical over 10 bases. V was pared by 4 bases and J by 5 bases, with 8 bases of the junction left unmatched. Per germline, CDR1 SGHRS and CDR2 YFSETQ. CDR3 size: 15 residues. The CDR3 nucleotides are TGCGCCAGCAGCGTACAGGGACAGGGGCGGACTGAAGCTTTCTTT. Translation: CASSVQGQGRTEAFF.

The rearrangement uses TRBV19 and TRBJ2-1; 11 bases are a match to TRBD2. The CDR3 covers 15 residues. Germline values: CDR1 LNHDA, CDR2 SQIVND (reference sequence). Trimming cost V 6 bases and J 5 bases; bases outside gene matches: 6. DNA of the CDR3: TGTGCCAGTAGCCCTACTAGCGGGGGCCACAATGAGCAGTTCTTC. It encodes CASSPTSGGHNEQFF.

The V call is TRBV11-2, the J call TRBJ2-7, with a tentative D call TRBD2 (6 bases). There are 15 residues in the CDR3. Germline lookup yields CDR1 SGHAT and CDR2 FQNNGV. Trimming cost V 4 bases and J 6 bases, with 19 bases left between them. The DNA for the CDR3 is TGTGCCAGCAGCTCATTCATGGGGTTGGGGGGCGAGCAGTACTTC. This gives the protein CASSSFMGLGGEQYF.

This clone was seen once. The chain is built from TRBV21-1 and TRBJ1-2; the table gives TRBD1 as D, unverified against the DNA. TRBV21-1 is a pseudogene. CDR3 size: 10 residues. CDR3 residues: CASSKAKGLF. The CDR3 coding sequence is TGTGCCAGCAGCAAAGCAAAGGGGCTCTTC.

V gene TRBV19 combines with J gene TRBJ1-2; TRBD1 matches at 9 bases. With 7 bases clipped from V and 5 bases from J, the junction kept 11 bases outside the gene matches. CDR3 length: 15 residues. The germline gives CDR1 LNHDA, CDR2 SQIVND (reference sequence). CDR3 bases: TGTGCCAGTACCCCGGGACAGGGAAGTTTTTATGGCTACACCTTC. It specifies CASTPGQGSFYGYTF.

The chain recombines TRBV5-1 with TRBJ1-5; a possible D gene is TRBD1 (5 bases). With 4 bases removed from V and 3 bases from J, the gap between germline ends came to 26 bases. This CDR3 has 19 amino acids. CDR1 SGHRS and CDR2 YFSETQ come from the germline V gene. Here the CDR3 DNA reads TGCGCCAGCAGCCGAACACATGACGGATGGGGGGGGATCAATCAGCCCCAGCATTTT. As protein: CASSRTHDGWGGINQPQHF.

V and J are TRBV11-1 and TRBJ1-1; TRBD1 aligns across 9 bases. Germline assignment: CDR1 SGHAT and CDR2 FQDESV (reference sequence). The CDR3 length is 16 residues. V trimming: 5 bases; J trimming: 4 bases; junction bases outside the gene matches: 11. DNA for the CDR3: TGTGCCAGCAGCCTACGGACAGGGGCGCGGGTCACTGAAGCTTTCTTT. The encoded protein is CASSLRTGARVTEAFF.

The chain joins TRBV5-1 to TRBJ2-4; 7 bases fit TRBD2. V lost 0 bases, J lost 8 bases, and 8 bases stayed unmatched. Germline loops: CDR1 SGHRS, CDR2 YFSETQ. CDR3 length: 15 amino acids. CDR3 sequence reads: CASSLESSSGDIQYF. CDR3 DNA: TGCGCCAGCAGCTTGGAGTCGTCTAGCGGAGACATTCAGTACTTC.

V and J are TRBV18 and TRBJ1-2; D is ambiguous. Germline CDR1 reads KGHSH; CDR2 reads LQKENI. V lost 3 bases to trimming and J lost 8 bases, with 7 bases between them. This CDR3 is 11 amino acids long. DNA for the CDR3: TGTGCCAGCTCACCCCGGGAGGGCTACACCTTC. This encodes CASSPREGYTF.